These T cell receptor beta chains were read from a single sample in a study of cytomegalovirus exposure and HLA in healthy donors. Clones were sequenced by immunoSEQ multiplex PCR, and TCRdb holds only the in-frame ones, with some missing. Altogether over 150,000 clones are present, 70% to 80% being singletons, with the ten largest covering 3.7%. The sample consisted of PBMCs. The receptors were gathered from a man aged 25-45 years in good health and CMV-seropositive. Both conserved end residues are part of each CDR3. A D gene is named only where the DNA matches it firmly. Part of the rows lack a size; the others show once, few, many or a class for expanded clones.

-,TRBJ1-6,TRBV6-5,TRBD1,TGTGCCAGCAGTTATAGGCCAGGGGGCAGTTCACCCCTCCACTTT,CASSYRPGGSSPLHF
-,TRBJ2-3,TRBV9,TRBD2,TGTGCCAGCAGCGCGGGACTACTTAACACAGATACGCAGTATTTT,CASSAGLLNTDTQYF
-,TRBJ2-7,TRBV7-9,-,TGTGCCAGCAGCTTAGTTAAGGGGGAGCAGTACTTC,CASSLVKGEQYF
-,TRBJ1-2,TRBV2,TRBD1,TGTGCCAGCAGTGAAAGGGACAGAATCGGCTACACCTTC,CASSERDRIGYTF
few,TRBJ1-5,TRBV6-5,TRBD1,TGTGCCAGCAGTTTGGACAGGTATTCGCCCCAGCATTTT,CASSLDRYSPQHF
-,TRBJ2-5,TRBV11-2,-,TGTGCCAGCAGCTTAGTGTCAGGGCGAGAGACCCAGTACTTC,CASSLVSGRETQYF
few,TRBJ2-7,TRBV10-3,TRBD2,TGTGCCTCCGGACTAGCGGGGACCTACGAGCAGTACTTC,CASGLAGTYEQYF
-,TRBJ2-1,TRBV2,-,TGTGCCAGCAGTGAGGCAGGGTCCTACAATGAGCAGTTCTTC,CASSEAGSYNEQFF
once,TRBJ2-7,TRBV7-9,-,TGTGCCAGCAGCTTAGGACGGGGACTCGTAACCTACGAGCAGTACTTC,CASSLGRGLVTYEQYF
few,TRBJ1-1,TRBV7-9,TRBD1,TGTGCCAGCAGCTCCCGGACAGGGCCTGAAGCTTTCTTT,CASSSRTGPEAFF
-,TRBJ2-2,TRBV19,-,TGTGCCAGTAGTAAAGGGACATCGAACACCGGGGAGCTGTTTTTT,CASSKGTSNTGELFF
-,TRBJ2-1,TRBV5-1,-,TGCGCCAGCAGCTTGGCGACATTCTCCTACAATGAGCAGTTCTTC,CASSLATFSYNEQFF